This TCR beta chain was obtained from a study of blood T cell repertoires in COVID-19. At the level of the study: From the United States, Italy and Spain came samples of acute and convalescent COVID-19. PBMCs, B-cell-depleted T cells, or T cells were the source of the cDNA or gDNA that made up the material.

Methods used by the authors: How many nucleated cells were present was estimated from reference gene primer amplification. Method: immunoSEQ multiplex PCR; TCRdb's copy keeps in-frame clones and lacks some. D and trimming were read from the DNA, whereas the V and J calls and clone size are those reported in that table. This sample yields around 75,000 clones, of which 70% to 90% are seen a single time; about 21% belongs to the top ten. The CDR3 extends over 14 amino acids. Trimming took 2 bases from V and 6 from J; bases not matched to a gene: 6. Germline values: CDR1 WSHSY, CDR2 SAAADI. Material for sequencing was peripheral blood. V is TRBV10-2 and J is TRBJ2-7, with 8 bases matching TRBD1. This TCR was recovered from a human donor in a cohort sampled during active COVID-19. The CDR3 region is CASSETRGLSEQYF. In nucleotides, the CDR3 is TGCGCCAGCAGTGAGACCAGGGGGCTTAGCGAGCAGTACTTC.